These 9 T cell receptor beta chains were all obtained from the same sample, sequenced in a study of T cells in localized non-small cell lung cancer. Here immunoSEQ multiplex PCR was the method, and the copy in TCRdb shows in-frame clones only, minus some. The sample yields tens of thousands of clones, roughly 86% seen once. Sequenced material: peripheral blood, taken before any cancer treatment. The receptors come from a man aged 40 to 70 with stage I squamous cell lung carcinoma.

This clone has only one observation. The V and J genes are TRBV2 and TRBJ2-1, with D unclear. The V end lost 8 bases, the J end lost 0 bases, and 11 bases lay between the germline ends. Germline CDR1 reads SNHLY; CDR2 reads FYNNEI. The CDR3 runs to 14 residues. CDR3 amino acids: CASVQRSSYNEQFF. In nucleotides, the CDR3 is TGTGCCAGCGTCCAGCGCAGCTCCTACAATGAGCAGTTCTTC.

The sample holds one count of this clone. The CDR3 sequence is CASTQDGTGYGYTF. CDR3 coding DNA: TGCGCCAGCACCCAAGATGGGACGGGTTATGGCTACACCTTC. The V gene is TRBV5-1, the J gene TRBJ1-2; possibly TRBD1 for D (5 bases). Between the trimmed V and J ends, which lost 6 bases and 5 bases, there was a span of 17 bases. This CDR3 has 14 amino acids. Germline values: CDR1 SGHRS, CDR2 YFSETQ.

The chain uses TRBV6-5 and TRBJ1-1; D gene unclear. There are 12 residues in the CDR3. Trimming took off 6 bases at V and 4 bases at J, with 9 bases between the two ends. In germline, CDR1 is MNHEY, CDR2 SVGAGI. CDR3 sequence reads: CASSLSGTEAFF. The CDR3 bases are TGTGCCAGCAGCCTGTCCGGCACTGAAGCTTTCTTT.

The V and J genes are TRBV27 and TRBJ2-7; possible D gene TRBD1, 5 bases. Trimming took 4 bases from V and 5 from J, leaving 12 bases between them. Germline V gene lookup returns CDR1 MNHEY and CDR2 SMNVEV (reference sequence). This CDR3 is built from 13 residues. The CDR3 nucleotides are TGTGCCAGCAGTTCCCAGGGTCCGAACGAGCAGTACTTC. Its translation is CASSSQGPNEQYF.

This clone was recorded many times. The chain carries TRBV6-1 and TRBJ1-1, with TRBD1 identical over 7 bases. The ends lost 4 bases at V and 4 bases at J; junction bases unmatched: 6. The CDR3 contains 14 residues. Germline V gives CDR1 MNHNS, CDR2 SASEGT. The DNA for the CDR3 is TGTGCCAGCAGTGCCGAACAGGGGATCACTGAAGCTTTCTTT. Translated, it gives CASSAEQGITEAFF.

This clone came up a few times. The chain has TRBV18 and TRBJ1-6; D not certain. The ends were cut back, 4 bases at V and 0 bases at J, with 13 bases in the middle. CDR1 and CDR2 (germline): KGHSH, LQKENI. The CDR3 is made up of 17 amino acids. The CDR3 bases are TGTGCCAGCTCACTGAGGGCGGCAAGCTCCTATAATTCACCCCTCCACTTT. It codes for CASSLRAASSYNSPLHF.

The chain links TRBV4-1 to TRBJ1-1; D gene uncertain. Germline V gene sequence: CDR1 MGHRA, CDR2 YSYEKL. V lost 0 bases and J 0 bases, leaving 8 bases between the germline ends. CDR3 length: 15 amino acids. CDR3 nucleotides: TGCGCCAGCAGCCAAGAGTGGACGGTGAACACTGAAGCTTTCTTT. Its protein is CASSQEWTVNTEAFF.

The chain joins TRBV7-3 to TRBJ1-2, with 7 bases lining up with TRBD1. CDR3 length: 13 residues. Germline CDR1 reads SGHTA; CDR2 reads FQGTGA. J gave up 4 bases and V 8 bases, and 7 bases lay outside the gene matches. CDR3 amino acids: CASGDRAGYGYTF. CDR3 nucleotides: TGTGCCAGCGGAGACAGGGCGGGCTATGGCTACACCTTC.

This chain connects TRBV11-1 to TRBJ1-1, with D perhaps matching TRBD1 (6 bases). The V end lost 5 bases, the J end lost 4 bases, and 14 bases lay between the germline ends. Germline values: CDR1 SGHAT, CDR2 FQDESV (reference sequence). The CDR3 has 14 residues. In DNA, the CDR3 is TGTGCCAGCAGCCAAAATACAGGGCCCACTGAAGCTTTCTTT. Translated: CASSQNTGPTEAFF.